Below, one T cell receptor beta chain is given with its context. Methods used by the authors: Amplification of reference gene primers provided the estimated nucleated cell counts. Generated by immunoSEQ multiplex PCR, the TCRdb table keeps only in-frame clones and is missing some. The V and J calls and the clone size are those of that table, but D and trimming were determined from the DNA. The repertoire includes around 340,000 clones, approximately 89% of them detected once, and under 5% sits in the top ten. The entry originates in a study of blood T cell repertoires in COVID-19. As for the study in general: T cells, B-cell-depleted T cells, or PBMCs supplied cDNA or gDNA.

One Seattle source followed patients from active infection through their disease course. The length of the CDR3 is 12 residues. Trimming pared 5 bases from V and 13 bases from J, leaving 15 bases between. V and J are TRBV12-3 or TRBV12-4 and TRBJ2-1; D might be TRBD2 (6 bases). The sequencing sample was made of peripheral blood. This TCR came from an older woman with COVID-19, enrolled during active disease. The CDR3, as DNA: TGTGCCAGCAGTGGGGGGACCGCGCGTCAGTTCTTC. Its translation: CASSGGTARQFF.